The sequence of this T cell receptor beta chain was determined in a study of blood T cell repertoires in COVID-19. Whole-study context: The study drew acute and convalescent COVID-19 samples from the United States, Italy and Spain.

This CDR3 has 17 amino acids. The germline V gene has CDR1 MGHDK and CDR2 SYGVNS. V shed 4 bases, J shed 6 bases, and the junction held 12 bases outside the gene matches. In the source study's methods: Reference gene primer amplification gave estimated nucleated cell counts. The data were produced by immunoSEQ multiplex PCR, yet TCRdb's version contains in-frame clones alone and is incomplete. V and J calls and clone size are those listed in that table; D and trimming were worked out from the DNA. In the table there are more than 85,000 clones, more than 65% of which are singletons. The V call is TRBV25-1, the J call TRBJ2-2, with 9 bases identical to TRBD1. The sequenced material came from peripheral blood. This TCR derives from a woman at least 80 years old with acute or convalescent COVID-19. The CDR3 DNA is TGTGCCAGCAGTGTGGGACAGGGTATCTACGGATCCGGGGAGCTGTTTTTT. Protein: CASSVGQGIYGSGELFF.